This T cell receptor (beta chain) was identified in a study of blood T cell repertoires in COVID-19. Across the study: Samples of COVID-19 (acute and convalescent) were obtained from the United States, Italy and Spain. From T cells, B-cell-depleted T cells, or PBMCs came the material, which was cDNA or gDNA.

In the original analysis: Reference gene primer amplification yielded estimated nucleated cell counts. Method: immunoSEQ multiplex PCR; TCRdb's copy keeps in-frame clones and lacks some. V and J calls and clone size are given by that table; D and trimming were obtained from the DNA. The table includes about 150,000 clones, approximately 90% detected once. From germline, CDR1 is SGHTA and CDR2 FQGTGA. V lost 4 bases and J lost 7, with 13 bases in between. The CDR3 contains 13 residues. The rearrangement uses TRBV7-3 and TRBJ1-1, with unresolved D. Specimen: peripheral blood. The TCR sequence derives from a woman between 40 and 55 years old with acute or convalescent COVID-19. Written as DNA, the CDR3 is TGTGCCAGCAGCTCAGGAACAGTTAGTGAAGCTTTCTTT. It specifies CASSSGTVSEAFF.